This note documents a single T cell receptor beta chain sequence. Its antigen is unidentified. The record originates from a study of early stage breast cancer tumors. Overall study: ER+/PR+/HER2- status applied to about 70% of the 16 invasive breast tumors. Overall study findings and caveats: Compared with adjacent normal breast, tumors showed about 2.4-fold denser, more clonal T cells. Blood repertoires resembled normal breast more than tumor.

This CDR3 contains 16 residues. Germline CDR1 GTSNPN, CDR2 SVGIG (reference sequence). The V and J ends lost 0 bases and 3 bases respectively, with 16 bases between them. Each sample had two DNA replicates, approximately 0.5 ug blood or about 1.4 ug tissue. The protocol was immunoSEQ multiplex PCR, while the TCRdb copy is restricted to in-frame clones and leaves out a portion. The sample includes some 75,000 clones, more than 65% of them seen just once. This sequence originates from a person in their sixties with breast cancer. Sequenced input: blood. This chain connects TRBV30 to TRBJ2-3, with D maybe TRBD2 (6 bases). The CDR3 loop reads CAWSVFGGALTDTQYF. The CDR3 DNA follows: TGTGCCTGGAGTGTGTTTGGCGGGGCTCTGACAGATACGCAGTATTTT.